The 32 T cell receptor beta chains reported below all come from one sample, sequenced in a study of blood T cell repertoires in COVID-19 (dated by TCRdb to 2020 to 2021). Libraries came from the immunoSEQ multiplex PCR assay. This is the immuneACCESS table as TCRdb keeps it, with only in-frame sequences that have V and J called. A part of the clones is gone; compared with another copy, unresolved V genes explain less than half, and the rest is unexplained. In this sample the table shows 110,000 to 150,000 clones, over 75% of which occur a single time. The ten largest clones capture roughly 1.5% of the sample. Sequencing input: peripheral blood. All receptors come from a woman in her forties or fifties with acute or convalescent COVID-19.

The V call is TRBV10-3, the J call TRBJ1-1, with 11 bases fitting TRBD1. Germline assignment: CDR1 ENHRY and CDR2 SYGVKD. Trimming took 7 bases from V and 4 from J; bases not matched to a gene: 11. The CDR3 is 16 amino acids. The CDR3 coding sequence is TGTGCCATCATGCCGGGACAGGGGGAAGGGAGCACTGAAGCTTTCTTT. This gives the protein CAIMPGQGEGSTEAFF.

The chain links TRBV5-8 to TRBJ1-4, with D uncertain. The CDR3 is made up of 16 amino acids. Trimming cost V 1 base and J 0 bases, with 10 bases left between them. The V gene's germline CDR1 is SGHTS and CDR2 YDEGEE. This chain's CDR3 is CASSLRVAATNEKLFF. The CDR3, as DNA: TGTGCCAGCAGCTTGCGCGTGGCGGCAACTAATGAAAAACTGTTTTTT.

The rearrangement joins TRBV6-5 to TRBJ2-7; D is possibly TRBD1 (6 bases). CDR1 is MNHEY, CDR2 SVGAGI, per germline. Between the trimmed V and J ends, which lost 6 bases and 3 bases, there was a span of 15 bases. The CDR3 extends over 14 amino acids. The DNA for the CDR3 is TGTGCCAGCAGGTTTGGGGGCGAAGACTACGAGCAGTACTTC. It specifies CASRFGGEDYEQYF.

The gene calls are TRBV5-1 and TRBJ2-1; unclear D gene. The CDR3 totals 17 residues. Germline CDR1 is SGHRS and CDR2 is YFSETQ. V lost 3 bases, J lost 3 bases, and 19 bases lay in between. CDR3 nucleotides: TGCGCCAGCAGCTCGAGGATAACACTTACGAACTACAATGAGCAGTTCTTC. This translates into CASSSRITLTNYNEQFF.

V is TRBV7-2 and J is TRBJ2-3; TRBD2 agrees at 8 bases. The CDR3 has 15 amino acids. With V trimmed by 4 bases and J by 4 bases, 7 bases remained unmatched. CDR1 is SGHTA and CDR2 is FQGNSA in the germline V gene. The CDR3 nucleotides read TGTGCCAGCAGCTCCTTCGCGGGGGGCGCAGATACGCAGTATTTT. As protein: CASSSFAGGADTQYF.

J is TRBJ2-3 and V is TRBV4-2; 10 nucleotides align to TRBD2. This CDR3 comprises 20 residues. Germline V gene lookup returns CDR1 LGHNA and CDR2 YNFKEQ. Trimming cost V 0 bases and J 2 bases; bases outside gene matches: 14. As DNA, the CDR3 is TGTGCCAGCAGCCAAGATGGGGGGCTAGCGGGAGTCGGCCTCACAGATACGCAGTATTTT. Translated: CASSQDGGLAGVGLTDTQYF.

V gene TRBV6-5 combines with J gene TRBJ2-7; 7 nucleotides agree with TRBD1. With V trimmed by 0 bases and J by 1 base, 3 bases remained unmatched. CDR1 is MNHEY, CDR2 SVGAGI, per germline. The CDR3 runs to 15 residues. CDR3 protein: CASSYSLTGSYEQYF. CDR3 coding DNA: TGTGCCAGCAGTTACTCCTTGACAGGGTCCTACGAGCAGTACTTC.

V usage is TRBV24-1 and J usage is TRBJ2-3; TRBD2 is a possible D gene (6 bases). This CDR3 has 13 amino acids. V was cut by 1 base and J by 11 bases, with 12 bases left in between. Germline CDR1 reads KGHDR; CDR2 reads SFDVKD. DNA of the CDR3: TGTGCCACCAGTGATTTCTCTGGGACTGGGCAGTATTTT. Protein product: CATSDFSGTGQYF.

The V and J genes are TRBV28 and TRBJ1-2; D is ambiguous. This CDR3 is 11 amino acids long. Germline CDR1 reads MDHEN; CDR2 reads SYDVKM. V lost 8 bases and J lost 2, with 6 bases in between. CDR3 loop: CASSVNYGYTF. The CDR3 bases are TGTGCCAGCTCAGTAAACTATGGCTACACCTTC.

The V call is TRBV19, the J call TRBJ1-2, with D maybe TRBD1 (5 bases). Looked up from germline, CDR1 is LNHDA and CDR2 is SQIVND (reference sequence). The CDR3 has 14 amino acids. Trimming removed 0 bases from V and 6 bases from J, with 11 bases in between. CDR3 loop: CASSIERGSDGYTF. CDR3 bases: TGTGCCAGTAGTATAGAAAGGGGAAGCGATGGCTACACCTTC.

The rearrangement links TRBV29-1 to TRBJ2-7; a possible D gene is TRBD2 (5 bases). Trimming left V 4 bases short and J 7 bases short, with 17 bases between. The germline V gene encodes CDR1 SQVTM and CDR2 ANQGSEA. This CDR3 has 13 amino acids. CDR3 DNA: TGCAGCGTTGTGAGGACGGAGGATCTAGAGCAGTACTTC. This gives the protein CSVVRTEDLEQYF.

The genes are TRBV6-5 and TRBJ1-1, with D possibly TRBD1 on 6 matching bases. Germline values: CDR1 MNHEY, CDR2 SVGAGI. The CDR3 consists of 12 residues. V lost 7 bases and J 6 bases, leaving 12 bases between the germline ends. The CDR3 spells CASTRGAAEAFF. CDR3 DNA: TGTGCCAGCACCAGGGGAGCGGCTGAAGCTTTCTTT.

The J gene is TRBJ2-2, the V gene TRBV18; 14 nucleotides line up with TRBD2. Germline trimming cut 3 bases from V and 5 bases from J; bases unmatched to any gene: 2. Germline loops: CDR1 KGHSH, CDR2 LQKENI. There are 16 residues in the CDR3. For the CDR3, the DNA is TGTGCCAGCTCACCCAGGACTAGCGGGGGGACCGGGGAGCTGTTTTTT. Its translation: CASSPRTSGGTGELFF.

The chain has TRBV7-2 and TRBJ2-7; 7 bases line up with TRBD2. This CDR3 spans 16 amino acids. The J segment lost 2 bases and the V segment lost 1 base, leaving 8 bases of the junction unmatched. Germline values: CDR1 SGHTA, CDR2 FQGNSA. The CDR3 DNA reads as TGTGCCAGCAGCTTAGACGGTGGCGGGAGCCCCTACGAGCAGTACTTC. Amino acids: CASSLDGGGSPYEQYF.

The chain recombines TRBV6-5 with TRBJ1-2; tentative D call: TRBD1 (6 bases). Germline CDR1 and CDR2: MNHEY and SVGAGI. V lost 2 bases and J 7 bases, leaving 17 bases between the germline ends. This CDR3 comprises 15 residues. CDR3: CASSYGDTGDIGYTF. For the CDR3, the DNA is TGTGCCAGCAGTTACGGCGATACTGGGGACATTGGCTACACCTTC.

This sequence joins TRBV7-3 and TRBJ2-3, with 11 bases lining up with TRBD1. V was clipped by 0 bases and J by 3 bases; unmatched bases: 5. The germline gives CDR1 SGHTA, CDR2 FQGTGA. The CDR3 contains 17 residues. Here the CDR3 reads CASSLTGQGAVTDTQYF. For the CDR3, the DNA is TGTGCCAGCAGCTTAACTGGACAGGGGGCGGTTACAGATACGCAGTATTTT. Supplemented by reference TRBV7-3 and TRBJ2-3, the full variable domain reads GAGVSQTPSNKVTEKGKYVELRCDPISGHTALYWYRQSLGQGPEFLIYFQGTGAADDSGLPNDRFFAVRPEGSVSTLKIQRTERGDSAVYLCASSLTGQGAVTDTQYFGPGTRLTVL.

This clone has just a few counts. This chain connects TRBV2 to TRBJ2-1; 13 bases are shared with TRBD2. The CDR3 length is 15 residues. CDR1 and CDR2 from the germline V gene are SNHLY and FYNNEI. V shed 1 base, J shed 8 bases, and the junction held 2 bases outside the gene matches. CDR3 protein: CASSEGTSGRDEQFF. In DNA, the CDR3 is TGTGCCAGCAGTGAAGGGACTAGCGGGAGAGATGAGCAGTTCTTC. The variable domain in full, completed from reference TRBV2 and TRBJ2-1, reads EPEVTQTPSHQVTQMGQEVILRCVPISNHLYFYWYRQILGQKVEFLVSFYNNEISEKSEIFDDQFSVERPDGSNFTLKIRSTKLEDSAMYFCASSEGTSGRDEQFFGPGTRLTVL.

The chain is built from TRBV25-1 and TRBJ2-1; tentative D call: TRBD2 (7 bases). V dropped 5 bases and J dropped 1 base, with 18 bases sitting between them. CDR3 size: 17 residues. CDR1 is MGHDK, CDR2 SYGVNS, per germline. CDR3 nucleotide sequence: TGTGCCAGCAGTACCCTTGCGGGGGCGAGATCCTACAATGAGCAGTTCTTC. Translation gives CASSTLAGARSYNEQFF.

The V and J genes are TRBV27 and TRBJ1-5, with unresolved D. Germline CDR1 reads MNHEY; CDR2 reads SMNVEV (reference sequence). The ends were cut back, 5 bases at V and 4 bases at J, with 6 bases in the middle. The CDR3 has 12 amino acids. The CDR3 nucleotides read TGTGCCAGCAGTGCTCTAAATCAGCCCCAGCATTTT. It specifies CASSALNQPQHF.

This chain links TRBV19 with TRBJ2-1, with 8 positions matching TRBD2. V lost 2 bases and J lost 5; bases outside the gene matches: 5. Looked up from germline, CDR1 is LNHDA and CDR2 is SQIVND (reference sequence). The CDR3 covers 15 residues. The CDR3 loop reads CASSINPGLDNEQFF. CDR3 sequence (DNA): TGTGCCAGTAGTATAAACCCGGGACTAGACAATGAGCAGTTCTTC.

In its sample, this clone was seen once. The rearrangement joins TRBV18 to TRBJ1-1, with D tentatively TRBD1 (6 bases). The CDR3 is made up of 13 amino acids. Trimming stripped 3 bases from V and 7 bases from J, with 12 bases between. In germline, CDR1 is KGHSH, CDR2 LQKENI. The CDR3 sequence is CASSPHRDGEAFF. The CDR3 nucleotides read TGTGCCAGCTCACCCCACAGGGACGGTGAAGCTTTCTTT.

The V call is TRBV24-1, the J call TRBJ2-3; 9 nucleotides agree with TRBD1. The CDR3 has 13 amino acids. Germline trimming cut 6 bases from V and 13 bases from J; bases unmatched to any gene: 10. The germline CDR1 and CDR2 sequences are KGHDR and SFDVKD. CDR3 residues: CATSRSRTGVEYF. The CDR3 DNA follows: TGTGCCACCAGTAGATCCAGGACAGGGGTTGAGTATTTT.

The genes are TRBV28 and TRBJ2-3; D gene ambiguous. The CDR3 runs 15 residues. Germline assignment: CDR1 MDHEN and CDR2 SYDVKM. V was pared by 5 bases and J by 1 base, with 13 bases between. DNA for the CDR3: TGTGCCAGCAGTACCCAAGGAGCCGGCACAGATACGCAGTATTTT. Its translation is CASSTQGAGTDTQYF.

This clone was recorded a few times. The chain has TRBV2 and TRBJ1-2, with D perhaps matching TRBD1 (5 bases). V was clipped by 10 bases and J by 2 bases, with 17 bases between them. This CDR3 contains 14 residues. The germline V gene has CDR1 SNHLY and CDR2 FYNNEI. The CDR3 loop reads CATGLRGGNYGYTF. The CDR3 nucleotides read TGTGCCACAGGTCTAAGGGGAGGAAACTATGGCTACACCTTC.

The DNA for the CDR3 is TGTGCCAGCAGCTTAGCCGGGACAGGGGCCTACAATGAGCAGTTCTTC. Amino acids: CASSLAGTGAYNEQFF. This chain links TRBV7-2 with TRBJ2-1; 10 bases match TRBD1. This CDR3 spans 16 amino acids. J lost 2 bases, V lost 0 bases, and 1 base had no gene match. Germline CDR1 reads SGHTA; CDR2 reads FQGNSA.

The rearrangement uses TRBV7-3 and TRBJ1-1; 7 nucleotides agree with TRBD1. This CDR3 is 15 amino acids long. V lost 5 bases and J lost 4; bases outside the gene matches: 10. The germline V gene encodes CDR1 SGHTA and CDR2 FQGTGA. CDR3 sequence: CASSRQGGPSTEAFF. The CDR3 DNA follows: TGTGCCAGCAGCAGACAGGGCGGACCCTCCACTGAAGCTTTCTTT.

The chain combines TRBV24-1 with TRBJ2-1; a weak D match, TRBD2 (6 bases). Germline values: CDR1 KGHDR, CDR2 SFDVKD. V was trimmed by 5 bases and J by 6 bases, leaving 13 bases between them. CDR3 size: 14 residues. CDR3 coding DNA: TGTGCCACCAGTGGGGCGGGGATGGGCAATGAGCAGTTCTTC. Encoded protein: CATSGAGMGNEQFF.

The chain carries TRBV3-1 (or the pseudogene TRBV3-2) and TRBJ1-2; TRBD1 might be the D (5 bases). Germline V gene sequence: CDR1 LGHDT, CDR2 YNNKEL (reference sequence). The CDR3 runs to 13 residues. Trimming shortened V by 4 bases and J by 6 bases, and 12 bases separated the two germline ends. CDR3 sequence: CASSPLWGDGYTF. The CDR3 coding sequence is TGTGCCAGCAGCCCCCTATGGGGGGATGGCTACACCTTC.

V gene TRBV6-6 combines with J gene TRBJ2-3; 9 bases fit TRBD1. There are 14 residues in the CDR3. CDR1 is MNHNY, CDR2 SVGAGI, per germline (reference sequence). Losses at the gene ends were 3 bases for V and 6 bases for J; bases not matched to a gene: 4. The CDR3 loop reads CASSYTGGLDTQYF. CDR3 coding DNA: TGTGCCAGCAGTTATACAGGGGGCCTCGATACGCAGTATTTT.

The CDR3 region has the DNA TGTGCCAGCAGCCGAAACCACATGTCCCAAGAGACCCAGTACTTC. Encoded protein: CASSRNHMSQETQYF. V and J are TRBV3-1 (or the pseudogene TRBV3-2) and TRBJ2-5; no definite D call. The ends were cut back, 4 bases at V and 1 base at J, with 13 bases in the middle. Germline V gene lookup returns CDR1 LGHDT and CDR2 YNNKEL (reference sequence). This CDR3 region has 15 residues.

The V and J genes are TRBV2 and TRBJ2-7; the D is unclear. Trimming removed 5 bases from V and 4 bases from J, with 12 bases in between. The germline V gene has CDR1 SNHLY and CDR2 FYNNEI. The CDR3 is made up of 13 amino acids. This chain's CDR3 is CASSQDTIYEQYF. The CDR3 coding sequence is TGTGCCAGCAGTCAAGACACGATTTACGAGCAGTACTTC.

This clone was seen only once. This chain connects TRBV7-2 to TRBJ2-7; D call uncertain. The V end lost 5 bases, the J end lost 1 base, and 6 bases lay between the germline ends. Germline V gene lookup returns CDR1 SGHTA and CDR2 FQGNSA. This CDR3 has 12 residues. The CDR3 sequence: CASSPPSYEQYF. In nucleotides, the CDR3 is TGTGCCAGCAGCCCCCCATCCTACGAGCAGTACTTC.